The rows below give T cell receptor beta chains drawn from one sample of a study of T cells in Graves' hyperthyroidism and ophthalmopathy. TCRdb analysed the multiplex PCR reads with MiXCR anew, one entry per CDR3 protein. The sample carries roughly 520,000 distinct CDR3 sequences, around a quarter recorded once. What was sequenced was blood. The receptors originated from a woman in her 30s with Graves' ophthalmopathy. Each CDR3 is given with its conserved first and last residue. D genes are given only for firm matches. Size tells how often a clone was seen (once, few, many) or the class of an expanded clone, and some rows leave it out.

size: many
V: TRBV10-3
length: 13
D: TRBD1
J: TRBJ1-5
CDR3: CAIRTGANQPQHF
DNA: TGTGCCATCAGGACAGGGGCTAATCAGCCCCAGCATTTT

size: few
V: TRBV12-3/TRBV12-4
length: 13
D: -
J: TRBJ2-7
CDR3: CASSSLQIYEQYF
DNA: TGTGCCAGTTCTAGTCTCCAGATCTACGAGCAGTACTTC

size: once
V: TRBV6-5
length: 14
D: TRBD2
J: TRBJ2-5
CDR3: CASSYLAGGETQYF
DNA: TGTGCCAGCAGTTACCTAGCGGGAGGAGAGACCCAGTACTTC

size: many
V: TRBV7-2
length: 14
D: -
J: TRBJ1-1
CDR3: CASSQGRYGTEAFF
DNA: TGTGCCAGCAGCCAAGGACGGTATGGTACTGAAGCTTTCTTT

size: many
V: TRBV12-3/TRBV12-4
length: 14
D: -
J: TRBJ2-5
CDR3: CASSSTGGPETQYF
DNA: TGTGCCAGCAGTTCCACCGGGGGGCCGGAGACCCAGTACTTC

size: once
V: TRBV12-3/TRBV12-4
length: 16
D: -
J: TRBJ1-1
CDR3: CASSLEGRMMNTEALF
DNA: TGTGCCAGCAGCTTAGAGGGTCGGATGATGAACACTGAAGCTCTCTTT

size: -
V: TRBV18
length: 15
D: TRBD1
J: TRBJ1-5
CDR3: CASSPGGQYNQPQHF
DNA: TGTGCCAGCTCACCAGGGGGACAGTATAATCAGCCCCAGCATTTT

size: once
V: TRBV12-3/TRBV12-4
length: 14
D: TRBD1
J: TRBJ2-3
CDR3: CASSTQGAADTQYF
DNA: TGTGCCAGCTCGACACAGGGGGCTGCAGATACGCAGTATTTT

size: -
V: TRBV29-1
length: 12
D: -
J: TRBJ1-1
CDR3: CSVSRGDTEAFF
DNA: TGCAGCGTTAGTAGGGGGGACACTGAAGCTTTCTTT

size: -
V: TRBV28
length: 14
D: TRBD2
J: TRBJ2-7
CDR3: CAIGGAPSSYEQYF
DNA: TGTGCCATCGGGGGGGCGCCGAGCTCCTACGAGCAGTACTTC

size: -
V: TRBV20-1
length: 14
D: -
J: TRBJ2-4
CDR3: CSARDPGQQNIQYF
DNA: TGCAGTGCTAGAGATCCGGGGCAACAAAACATTCAGTACTTC

size: many
V: TRBV14
length: 13
D: -
J: TRBJ2-7
CDR3: CASSSSRDGEQYF
DNA: TGTGCCAGCAGCTCAAGCCGGGACGGCGAGCAGTACTTC

size: -
V: TRBV12-3/TRBV12-4
length: 13
D: -
J: TRBJ1-2
CDR3: CASSFNTKHGYTF
DNA: TGTGCCAGCAGTTTTAACACAAAGCATGGCTACACCTTC

size: many
V: TRBV12-3/TRBV12-4
length: 15
D: TRBD2
J: TRBJ2-2
CDR3: CASHERGLNTGELFF
DNA: TGTGCCAGCCATGAGCGGGGTCTTAACACCGGGGAGCTGTTTTTT

size: -
V: TRBV28
length: 15
D: -
J: TRBJ2-5
CDR3: CASSYRRAASETQYF
DNA: TGTGCCAGCAGCTATAGGAGGGCTGCTTCTGAGACCCAGTACTTC

size: -
V: TRBV6-1
length: 12
D: -
J: TRBJ2-7
CDR3: CASSVWPLQQYF
DNA: TGTGCCAGCAGTGTGTGGCCTCTTCAGCAGTACTTC

size: -
V: TRBV6-1
length: 14
D: -
J: TRBJ1-5
CDR3: CASSGVGVGQPQHF
DNA: TGTGCCAGCAGTGGGGTCGGGGTAGGCCAGCCCCAGCATTTT

size: many
V: TRBV6-1
length: 12
D: TRBD1
J: TRBJ1-2
CDR3: CASSGTGEGYTF
DNA: TGTGCCAGCAGTGGGACAGGGGAAGGCTACACCTTC

size: -
V: TRBV6-2/TRBV6-3
length: 16
D: -
J: TRBJ1-1
CDR3: CASSYSARTLNTEAFF
DNA: TGTGCCAGCAGTTACTCGGCCAGAACCTTGAACACTGAAGCTTTCTTT

size: many
V: TRBV28
length: 15
D: TRBD2
J: TRBJ2-2
CDR3: CASSAGGKSTGELFF
DNA: TGTGCCAGCTCGGCGGGGGGGAAGAGCACCGGGGAGCTGTTTTTT

size: many
V: TRBV6-1
length: 13
D: -
J: TRBJ1-6
CDR3: CAGSGGSLSPLHF
DNA: TGTGCCGGGAGTGGGGGGTCCTTATCACCCCTCCACTTT

size: -
V: TRBV11-2
length: 15
D: -
J: TRBJ2-5
CDR3: CASSTRPIPQETQYF
DNA: TGTGCCAGCAGCACCCGCCCCATACCACAAGAGACCCAGTACTTC

size: few
V: TRBV6-2/TRBV6-3
length: 16
D: TRBD2
J: TRBJ2-7
CDR3: CASSPPGLVKYGEQYF
DNA: TGTGCCAGCAGTCCACCGGGACTAGTGAAGTACGGCGAGCAGTACTTC

size: many
V: TRBV19
length: 14
D: TRBD1
J: TRBJ1-2
CDR3: CASSNRDSNYGYTF
DNA: TGTGCCAGTAGCAACCGGGACAGCAACTATGGCTACACCTTC

size: few
V: TRBV30
length: 12
D: TRBD1
J: TRBJ1-1
CDR3: CALDREGTEAFF
DNA: TGTGCCTTGGACAGGGAGGGCACTGAAGCTTTCTTT

size: few
V: TRBV6-1
length: 15
D: -
J: TRBJ1-1
CDR3: CASTSLRDGTTEAFF
DNA: TGTGCCAGCACCTCCCTCAGGGATGGCACCACTGAAGCTTTCTTT

size: many
V: TRBV7-2
length: 15
D: TRBD1
J: TRBJ1-2
CDR3: CASSLGGTGGYGYTF
DNA: TGTGCCAGCAGCTTAGGGGGGACAGGGGGCTATGGCTACACCTTC

size: many
V: TRBV4-1
length: 14
D: -
J: TRBJ1-2
CDR3: CASSRTGGMYGYTF
DNA: TGCGCCAGCAGCCGAACAGGAGGAATGTATGGCTACACCTTC

size: many
V: TRBV14
length: 17
D: TRBD1
J: TRBJ2-5
CDR3: CASSDRNGQGWEETQYF
DNA: TGTGCCAGCAGCGATAGAAACGGACAGGGGTGGGAAGAGACCCAGTACTTC

size: -
V: TRBV20-1
length: 12
D: -
J: TRBJ1-1
CDR3: CSASTANTEAFF
DNA: TGCAGTGCTTCAACAGCGAACACTGAAGCTTTCTTT

size: -
V: TRBV7-3
length: 16
D: -
J: TRBJ1-1
CDR3: CASSLSARSGDTEAFF
DNA: TGTGCCAGCAGCTTAAGTGCTCGGTCGGGCGACACTGAAGCTTTCTTT

size: -
V: TRBV19
length: 15
D: -
J: TRBJ1-1
CDR3: CASSIARLMNTEAFF
DNA: TGTGCCAGTAGTATAGCTCGGCTTATGAACACTGAAGCTTTCTTT

size: many
V: TRBV29-1
length: 13
D: TRBD1
J: TRBJ1-2
CDR3: CSVAGQGATGYTF
DNA: TGCAGCGTGGCGGGACAGGGGGCGACTGGCTACACCTTC

size: few
V: TRBV6-1
length: 13
D: -
J: TRBJ1-2
CDR3: CASSEEGLGGYTF
DNA: TGTGCCAGCAGTGAAGAAGGGTTGGGGGGCTACACCTTC

size: many
V: TRBV20-1
length: 14
D: TRBD2
J: TRBJ2-7
CDR3: CSAIKRGFTYEQYF
DNA: TGCAGTGCTATTAAGCGGGGGTTTACCTACGAGCAGTACTTC

size: -
V: TRBV12-3/TRBV12-4
length: 15
D: -
J: TRBJ1-2
CDR3: CASSFNPGNPSGYTF
DNA: TGTGCCAGCAGTTTTAACCCAGGGAACCCCTCTGGCTACACCTTC

size: many
V: TRBV6-1
length: 15
D: -
J: TRBJ2-7
CDR3: CASSDKDRGGDEQYF
DNA: TGTGCCAGCAGTGATAAGGATAGGGGTGGCGACGAGCAGTACTTC

size: many
V: TRBV5-1
length: 15
D: TRBD1
J: TRBJ2-5
CDR3: CASSLWDRGSETQYF
DNA: TGCGCCAGCAGCTTGTGGGACAGGGGCTCGGAGACCCAGTACTTC

size: many
V: TRBV7-9
length: 14
D: TRBD1
J: TRBJ2-7
CDR3: CASNSRDSSYEQYF
DNA: TGTGCCAGCAACAGCCGGGACAGCTCCTACGAGCAGTACTTC

size: many
V: TRBV2
length: 15
D: -
J: TRBJ1-1
CDR3: CASSDSAGSNTEAFF
DNA: TGTGCCAGCAGTGATAGTGCAGGCTCGAACACTGAAGCTTTCTTT

size: -
V: TRBV6-1
length: 14
D: -
J: TRBJ2-5
CDR3: CASSEADVVETQYF
DNA: TGTGCCAGCAGTGAAGCTGACGTTGTTGAGACCCAGTACTTC